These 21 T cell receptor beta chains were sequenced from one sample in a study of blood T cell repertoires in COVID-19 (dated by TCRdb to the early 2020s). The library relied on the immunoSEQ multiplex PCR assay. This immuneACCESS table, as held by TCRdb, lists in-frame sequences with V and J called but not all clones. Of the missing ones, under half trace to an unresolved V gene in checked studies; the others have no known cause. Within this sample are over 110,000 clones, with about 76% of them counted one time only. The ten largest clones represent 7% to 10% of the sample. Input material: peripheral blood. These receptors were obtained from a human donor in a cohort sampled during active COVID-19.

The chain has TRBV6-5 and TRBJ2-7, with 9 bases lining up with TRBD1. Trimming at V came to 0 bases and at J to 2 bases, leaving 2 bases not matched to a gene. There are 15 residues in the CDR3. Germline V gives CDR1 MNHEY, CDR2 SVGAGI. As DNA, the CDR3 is TGTGCCAGCAGTTACTCGGGACAGGGTGCCTACGAGCAGTACTTC. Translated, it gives CASSYSGQGAYEQYF.

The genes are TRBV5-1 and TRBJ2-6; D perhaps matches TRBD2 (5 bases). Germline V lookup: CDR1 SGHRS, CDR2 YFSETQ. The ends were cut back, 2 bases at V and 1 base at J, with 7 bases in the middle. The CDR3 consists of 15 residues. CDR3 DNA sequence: TGCGCCAGCAGCTTCGGAGGATCTGGGGCCAACGTCCTGACTTTC. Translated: CASSFGGSGANVLTF.

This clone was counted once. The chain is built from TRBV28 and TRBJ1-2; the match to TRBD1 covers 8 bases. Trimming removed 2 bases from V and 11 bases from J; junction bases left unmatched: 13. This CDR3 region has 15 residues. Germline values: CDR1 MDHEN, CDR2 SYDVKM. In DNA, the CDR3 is TGTGCCAGCAGTTTAATTGGGGGACAGGACGGGGGTTACACCTTC. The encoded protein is CASSLIGGQDGGYTF.

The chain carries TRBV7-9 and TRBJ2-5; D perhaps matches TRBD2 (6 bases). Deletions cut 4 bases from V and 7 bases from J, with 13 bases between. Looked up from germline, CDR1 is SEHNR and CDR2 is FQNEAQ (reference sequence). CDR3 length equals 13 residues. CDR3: CASSSGTVGTQYF. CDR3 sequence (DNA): TGTGCCAGCAGCTCCGGGACTGTTGGGACCCAGTACTTC.

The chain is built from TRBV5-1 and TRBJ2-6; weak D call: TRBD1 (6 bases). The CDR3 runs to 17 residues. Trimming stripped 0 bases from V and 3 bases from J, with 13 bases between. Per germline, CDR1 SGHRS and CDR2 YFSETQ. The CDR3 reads CASSLDPQGNGANVLTF. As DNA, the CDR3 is TGCGCCAGCAGCTTGGACCCACAGGGCAATGGGGCCAACGTCCTGACTTTC.

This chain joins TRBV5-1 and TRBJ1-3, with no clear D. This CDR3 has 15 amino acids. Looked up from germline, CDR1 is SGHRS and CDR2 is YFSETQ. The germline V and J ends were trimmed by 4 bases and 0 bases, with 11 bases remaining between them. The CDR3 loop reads CASSREGSSGNTIYF. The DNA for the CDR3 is TGCGCCAGCAGCCGGGAGGGAAGCTCTGGAAACACCATATATTTT. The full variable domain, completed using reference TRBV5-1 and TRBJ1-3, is KAGVTQTPRYLIKTRGQQVTLSCSPISGHRSVSWYQQTPGQGLQFLFEYFSETQRNKGNFPGRFSGRQFSNSRSEMNVSTLELGDSALYLCASSREGSSGNTIYFGEGSWLTVV.

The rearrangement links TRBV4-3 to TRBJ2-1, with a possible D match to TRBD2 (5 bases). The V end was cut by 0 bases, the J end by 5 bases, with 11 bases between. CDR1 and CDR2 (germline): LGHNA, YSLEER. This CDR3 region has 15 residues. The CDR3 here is CASSQEYSGNNEQFF. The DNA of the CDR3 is TGCGCCAGCAGCCAAGAATACAGCGGCAACAATGAGCAGTTCTTC.

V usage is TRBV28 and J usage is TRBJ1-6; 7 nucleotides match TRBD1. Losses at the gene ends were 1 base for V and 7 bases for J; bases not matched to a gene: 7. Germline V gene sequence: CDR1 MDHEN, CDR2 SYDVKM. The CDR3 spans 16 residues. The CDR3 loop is CASSLLQGSPNSPLHF. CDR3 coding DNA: TGTGCCAGCAGTTTATTACAGGGGAGTCCCAATTCACCCCTCCACTTT.

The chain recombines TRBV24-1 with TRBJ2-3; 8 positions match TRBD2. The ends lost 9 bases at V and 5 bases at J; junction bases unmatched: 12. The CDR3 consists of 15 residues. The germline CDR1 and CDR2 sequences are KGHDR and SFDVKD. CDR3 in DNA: TGTGCCACCGCTAGCGTGAGCGGGAGTGGAGATACGCAGTATTTT. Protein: CATASVSGSGDTQYF.

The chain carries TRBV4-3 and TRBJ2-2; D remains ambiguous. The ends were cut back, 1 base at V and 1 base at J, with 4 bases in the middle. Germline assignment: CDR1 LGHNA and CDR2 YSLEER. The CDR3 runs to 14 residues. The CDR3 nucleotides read TGCGCCAGCAGCCAAGGCAGGAACACCGGGGAGCTGTTTTTT. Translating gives CASSQGRNTGELFF.

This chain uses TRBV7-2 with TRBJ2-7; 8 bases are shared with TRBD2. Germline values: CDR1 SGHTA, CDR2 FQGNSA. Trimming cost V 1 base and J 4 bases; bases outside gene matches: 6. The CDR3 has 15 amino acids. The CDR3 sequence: CASSLGASGRYEQYF. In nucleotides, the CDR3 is TGTGCCAGCAGCTTAGGGGCTAGCGGGCGTTACGAGCAGTACTTC.

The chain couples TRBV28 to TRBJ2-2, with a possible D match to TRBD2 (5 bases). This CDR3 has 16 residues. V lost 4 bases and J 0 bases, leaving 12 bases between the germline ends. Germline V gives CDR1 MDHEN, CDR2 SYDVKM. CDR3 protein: CASSSKRASNTGELFF. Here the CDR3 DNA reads TGTGCCAGCAGTTCTAAGAGGGCCTCGAACACCGGGGAGCTGTTTTTT.

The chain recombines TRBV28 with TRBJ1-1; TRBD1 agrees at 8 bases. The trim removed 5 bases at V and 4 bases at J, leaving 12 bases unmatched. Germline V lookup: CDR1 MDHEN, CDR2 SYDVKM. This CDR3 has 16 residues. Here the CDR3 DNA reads TGTGCCAGCAGTCCCCTAGATTTGGACAGGGTCACTGAAGCTTTCTTT. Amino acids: CASSPLDLDRVTEAFF.

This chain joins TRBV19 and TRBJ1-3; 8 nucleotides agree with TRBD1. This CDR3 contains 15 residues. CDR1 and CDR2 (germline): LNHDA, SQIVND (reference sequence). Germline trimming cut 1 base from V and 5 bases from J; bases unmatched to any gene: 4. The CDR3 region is CASSIGDRTRNTIYF. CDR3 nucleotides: TGTGCCAGTAGTATAGGGGACAGGACCCGAAACACCATATATTTT.

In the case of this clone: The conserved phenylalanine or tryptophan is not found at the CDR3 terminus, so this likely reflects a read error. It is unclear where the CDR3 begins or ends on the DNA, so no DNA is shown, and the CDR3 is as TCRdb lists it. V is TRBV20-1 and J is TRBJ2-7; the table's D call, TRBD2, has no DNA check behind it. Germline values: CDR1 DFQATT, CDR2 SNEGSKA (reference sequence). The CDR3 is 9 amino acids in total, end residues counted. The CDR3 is CSASGYTGL.

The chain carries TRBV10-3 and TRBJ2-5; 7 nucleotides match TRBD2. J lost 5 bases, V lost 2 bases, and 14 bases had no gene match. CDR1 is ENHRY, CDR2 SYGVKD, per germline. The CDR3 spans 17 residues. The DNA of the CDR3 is TGTGCCATCAGTGAGCACCCCTCGGCGGGAGAGGCTGAGACCCAGTACTTC. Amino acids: CAISEHPSAGEAETQYF.

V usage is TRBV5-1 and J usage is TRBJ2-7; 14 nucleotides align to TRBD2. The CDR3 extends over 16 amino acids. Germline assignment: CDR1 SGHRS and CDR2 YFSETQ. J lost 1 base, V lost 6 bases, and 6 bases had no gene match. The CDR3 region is CASTPGLAGVSYEQYF. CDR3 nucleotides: TGCGCCAGCACCCCGGGACTAGCGGGAGTTTCCTACGAGCAGTACTTC.

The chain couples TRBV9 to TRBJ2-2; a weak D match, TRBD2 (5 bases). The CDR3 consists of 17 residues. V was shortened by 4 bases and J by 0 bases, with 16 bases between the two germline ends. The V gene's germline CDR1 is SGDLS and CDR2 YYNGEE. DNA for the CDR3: TGTGCCAGCAGCTCAAACGTTGGGGAGCCGAACACCGGGGAGCTGTTTTTT. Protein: CASSSNVGEPNTGELFF. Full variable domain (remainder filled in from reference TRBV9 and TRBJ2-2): DSGVTQTPKHLITATGQRVTLRCSPRSGDLSVYWYQQSLDQGLQFLIQYYNGEERAKGNILERFSAQQFPDLHSELNLSSLELGDSALYFCASSSNVGEPNTGELFFGEGSRLTVL.

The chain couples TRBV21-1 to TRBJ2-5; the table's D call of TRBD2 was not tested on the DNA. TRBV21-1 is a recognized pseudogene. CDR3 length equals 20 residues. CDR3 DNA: TGTGCCAGCAGCAATGGGGTAAGGGAAAGGACTAGCAGCACGCAAGAGACCCAGTACTTC. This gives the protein CASSNGVRERTSSTQETQYF.

The CDR3 spells CASSTRWGQGRFMNTEAFF. As DNA, the CDR3 is TGCGCCAGCTCTACTAGGTGGGGACAGGGAAGGTTCATGAACACTGAAGCTTTCTTT. The gene calls are TRBV23-1 and TRBJ1-1, with 9 bases that match TRBD1. TRBV23-1 is marked as an open reading frame, function uncertain. The CDR3 consists of 19 residues. The V gene end was trimmed by 8 bases and the J gene end by 0 bases; junction bases not matched to a gene: 19.

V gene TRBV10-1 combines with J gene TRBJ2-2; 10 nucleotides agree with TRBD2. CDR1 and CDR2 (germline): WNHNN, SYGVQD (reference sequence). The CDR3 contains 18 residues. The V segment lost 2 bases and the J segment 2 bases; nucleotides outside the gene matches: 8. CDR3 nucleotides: TGCGCCAGCAGTGAGCTAGCGGGAGCGACTTCAAACACCGGGGAGCTGTTTTTT. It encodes CASSELAGATSNTGELFF.